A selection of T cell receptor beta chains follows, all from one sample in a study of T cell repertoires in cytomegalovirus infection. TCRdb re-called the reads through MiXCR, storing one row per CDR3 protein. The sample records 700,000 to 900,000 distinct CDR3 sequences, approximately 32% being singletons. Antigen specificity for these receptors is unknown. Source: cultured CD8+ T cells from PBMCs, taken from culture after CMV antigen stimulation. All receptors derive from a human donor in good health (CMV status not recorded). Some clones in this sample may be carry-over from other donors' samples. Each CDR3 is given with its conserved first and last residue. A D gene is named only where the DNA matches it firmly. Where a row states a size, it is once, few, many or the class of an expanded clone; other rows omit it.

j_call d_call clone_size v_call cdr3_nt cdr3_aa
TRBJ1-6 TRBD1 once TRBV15 TGTGCCACCAGCGGACAGGGGAGGAATTCACCCCTCCACTTT CATSGQGRNSPLHF
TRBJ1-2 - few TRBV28 TGTGCCAGCAGATCCTTGGGGTCGATTAGGGCAGACCCTAACTATGGCTACACCTTC CASRSLGSIRADPNYGYTF
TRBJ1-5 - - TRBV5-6 TGTGCCAGCAGCCCCTTTAAGGGCTTTAGCAATCAGCCCCAGCATTTT CASSPFKGFSNQPQHF
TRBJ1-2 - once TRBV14 TGTGCCAGCAGCCAAGCCCCTCACCGACAGCCTCCCGGACGCGGCTACACCTTC CASSQAPHRQPPGRGYTF
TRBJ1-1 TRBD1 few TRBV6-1 TGTGCCAGCAGTGCAACAGGGGGGAACACTGAAGCTTTCTTT CASSATGGNTEAFF
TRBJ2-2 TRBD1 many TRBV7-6 TGTGCCAGCAGGGCGGGACAGGGGGCGAACGGGGAGCTGTTTTTT CASRAGQGANGELFF
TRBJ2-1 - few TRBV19 TGTGCCAGTAGTATTTGGACAGCACACAGCTCCTACAATGAGCAGTTCTTC CASSIWTAHSSYNEQFF
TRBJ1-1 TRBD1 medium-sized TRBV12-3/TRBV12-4 TGTGCCAGCCCCAGGGGGCAGAAAATGAACACTGAAGCTTTCTTT CASPRGQKMNTEAFF
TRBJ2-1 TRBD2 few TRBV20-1 TGCAGTGCTAGAACTAGCGGGGTAATAGACAATGAGCAGTTCTTC CSARTSGVIDNEQFF
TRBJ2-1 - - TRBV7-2 TGTGCCTCTTACGCCACCTACAATGAGCAGTTCTTC CASYATYNEQFF
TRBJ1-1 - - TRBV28 TGTGCCAGCAGATCGGGGGCGCTTAGGATCTCGGGGGGCACTGAAGCTTTCTTT CASRSGALRISGGTEAFF
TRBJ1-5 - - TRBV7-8 TGTGCCAGCAGCGGCCTGGAGGCTACCTATAGCAATCAGCCCCAGCATTTT CASSGLEATYSNQPQHF
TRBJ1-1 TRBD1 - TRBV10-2 TGCGCCAGCGGACAGGCCCGAGGGAGTACTGAAGCTTTCTTT CASGQARGSTEAFF
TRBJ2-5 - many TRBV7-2 TGTGCCAGCAGCTTAGCGCTCGGGGACAATGAGACCCAGTACTTC CASSLALGDNETQYF
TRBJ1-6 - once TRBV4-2 TGTGCCAGCAGCCAAGGTCGGGGACTTAATTCACCCCTCCACTTT CASSQGRGLNSPLHF
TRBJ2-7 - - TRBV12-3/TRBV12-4 TGTGCCAGCAGTTGGATCTTCTACGAGCAGTACTTC CASSWIFYEQYF
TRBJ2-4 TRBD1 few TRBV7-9 TGTGCCAGCAGCTTACAGGGGGCTGACATTCAGTACTTC CASSLQGADIQYF
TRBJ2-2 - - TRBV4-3 TGCGCCAGCAGCCAAGCTTACAGGGACACCGGGGAGCTGTTTTTT CASSQAYRDTGELFF
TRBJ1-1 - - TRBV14 TGTGCCAGCAGCCAACGCAGGGGAGATAAGGCTGAAGCTTTCTTT CASSQRRGDKAEAFF
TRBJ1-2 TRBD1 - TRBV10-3 TGTGCCATCAGTCCCTCGACAGGGGATGGCTACACCTTC CAISPSTGDGYTF
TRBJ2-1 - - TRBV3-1 TGTGCCAGCAGCCAAGGAATAGGGGGCGCGGGGAATGAGCAGTTCTTC CASSQGIGGAGNEQFF
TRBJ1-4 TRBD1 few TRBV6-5 TGTGCCAGCAGATTCCGACAGGGCGACAATGAAAAACTGTTTTTT CASRFRQGDNEKLFF
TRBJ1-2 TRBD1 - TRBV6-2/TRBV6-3 TGTGCCAGCACCGGGACAGGAAGAAATGGTGGCTACACCTTC CASTGTGRNGGYTF
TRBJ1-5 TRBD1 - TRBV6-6 TGTGCCAACAGTGCTCCCGGGACAGGGATGGATCAGCCCCAGCATTTT CANSAPGTGMDQPQHF
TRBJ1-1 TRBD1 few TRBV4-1 TGCGCCAGCAGCCAAGATCCCGGACAGGGGGCTGAAGCTTTCTTT CASSQDPGQGAEAFF
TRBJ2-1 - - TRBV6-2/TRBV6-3 TGTGCCAGCAGTTATGGGTGGAACGACAACAATGAGCAGTTCTTC CASSYGWNDNNEQFF